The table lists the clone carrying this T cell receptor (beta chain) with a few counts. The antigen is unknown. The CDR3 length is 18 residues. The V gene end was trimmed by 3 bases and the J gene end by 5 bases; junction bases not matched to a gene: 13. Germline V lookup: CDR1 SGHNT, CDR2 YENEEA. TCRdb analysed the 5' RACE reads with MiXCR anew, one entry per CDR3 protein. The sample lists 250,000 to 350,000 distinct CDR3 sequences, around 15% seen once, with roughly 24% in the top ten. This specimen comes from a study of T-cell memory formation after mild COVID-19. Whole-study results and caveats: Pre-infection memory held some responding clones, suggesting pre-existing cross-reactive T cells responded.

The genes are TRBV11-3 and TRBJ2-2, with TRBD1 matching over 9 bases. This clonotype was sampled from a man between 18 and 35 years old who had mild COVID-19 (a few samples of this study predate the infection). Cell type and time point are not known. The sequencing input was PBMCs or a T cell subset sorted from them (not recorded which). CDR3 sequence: CASSFWTGATSRTGELFF. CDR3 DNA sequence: TGTGCCAGCAGCTTCTGGACAGGGGCCACCTCTAGGACCGGGGAGCTGTTTTTT.